Each of the 30 T cell receptor beta chains below was sequenced from the same sample in a study of blood T cell repertoires in COVID-19. Assay: immunoSEQ multiplex PCR; the TCRdb copy retains only in-frame clones and omits some. The table shows tens of thousands of clones, with 85% occurring only once. Sequenced input: peripheral blood. These receptors were collected from a human donor in a cohort sampled during active COVID-19.

The chain couples TRBV7-2 to TRBJ2-1, with 9 bases fitting TRBD1. The CDR3 contains 15 residues. V trimming: 5 bases; J trimming: 9 bases; junction bases outside the gene matches: 11. The germline CDR1 and CDR2 sequences are SGHTA and FQGNSA. In DNA, the CDR3 is TGTGCCAGCAGCAAAAGACAGGGGGGACAGGGTGAGCAGTTCTTC. Translation: CASSKRQGGQGEQFF. Using reference TRBV7-2 and TRBJ2-1 for the parts outside the CDR3, the full variable domain is GAGVSQSPSNKVTEKGKDVELRCDPISGHTALYWYRQSLGQGLEFLIYFQGNSAPDKSGLPSDRFSAERTGGSVSTLTIQRTQQEDSAVYLCASSKRQGGQGEQFFGPGTRLTVL.

The genes are TRBV11-2 and TRBJ1-3, with D possibly being TRBD1 (5 bases). Trimming stripped 0 bases from V and 3 bases from J, with 9 bases between. There are 15 residues in the CDR3. CDR1 and CDR2 from the germline V gene are SGHAT and FQNNGV. The DNA of the CDR3 is TGTGCCAGCAGCTTAGACAGGGATGGTGGAAACACCATATATTTT. Protein sequence: CASSLDRDGGNTIYF.

This chain joins TRBV3-1 (or the pseudogene TRBV3-2) and TRBJ2-5; 8 nucleotides agree with TRBD1. The CDR3 length is 16 residues. Losses at the gene ends were 4 bases for V and 2 bases for J; bases not matched to a gene: 9. CDR1 and CDR2 (germline): LGHDT, YNNKEL (reference sequence). For the CDR3, the DNA is TGTGCCAGCAGCCCCAGGACAGGGTCGTGGCAAGAGACCCAGTACTTC. Its translation: CASSPRTGSWQETQYF.

The J gene is TRBJ1-1, the V gene TRBV28; 7 bases map to TRBD1. The V and J ends lost 5 bases and 3 bases, in that order; junction bases with no gene match: 6. The CDR3 sequence is 14 residues long. The V gene's germline CDR1 is MDHEN and CDR2 SYDVKM. This CDR3 is CASSRGTDYTEAFF. The CDR3 DNA sequence: TGTGCCAGCAGTCGCGGGACAGACTACACTGAAGCTTTCTTT.

The chain uses TRBV10-1 and TRBJ2-1, with 10 bases matching TRBD2. J gave up 5 bases and V 2 bases, and 9 bases lay outside the gene matches. Germline CDR1 WNHNN, CDR2 SYGVQD (reference sequence). This CDR3 spans 17 amino acids. The CDR3 nucleotides read TGCGCCAGCAGTGAGGGCCTAGCGGGAGTAGGGGACAATGAGCAGTTCTTC. Protein sequence: CASSEGLAGVGDNEQFF.

The rearrangement uses TRBV6-5 and TRBJ2-3, with D possibly TRBD1 on 6 matching bases. The CDR3 is made up of 14 amino acids. Per the germline V gene, CDR1 is MNHEY and CDR2 is SVGAGI. V was trimmed by 8 bases and J by 1 base, leaving 13 bases between them. The CDR3: CASLDRPGTDTQYF. The CDR3 nucleotides read TGTGCCAGCTTAGACAGGCCCGGCACAGATACGCAGTATTTT.

The V gene is TRBV7-9, the J gene TRBJ1-1; 10 bases are shared with TRBD1. V lost 5 bases, J lost 3 bases, and 6 bases stayed unmatched. The germline V gene has CDR1 SEHNR and CDR2 FQNEAQ (reference sequence). The CDR3 loop spans 15 amino acids. CDR3 loop: CASSPRQGADTEAFF. The CDR3 nucleotides are TGTGCCAGCAGCCCGAGACAGGGGGCCGACACTGAAGCTTTCTTT.

The rearrangement uses TRBV5-6 and TRBJ1-6; D call uncertain. V was pared by 4 bases and J by 9 bases, with 20 bases between. This CDR3 is built from 16 residues. Germline V lookup: CDR1 SGHDT, CDR2 YYEEEE. CDR3: CASSGAAGPAGSPLHF. The CDR3 nucleotides are TGTGCCAGCAGCGGCGCCGCGGGCCCCGCGGGTTCACCCCTCCACTTT.

This sequence joins TRBV19 and TRBJ2-3; 16 bases match TRBD2. Germline assignment: CDR1 LNHDA and CDR2 SQIVND (reference sequence). Trimming took 6 bases from V and 0 from J; bases not matched to a gene: 3. The CDR3 is 17 residues long. The CDR3 DNA reads as TGTGCCAGTAGCCGGGGACTAGCGGGGGGGAGCACAGATACGCAGTATTTT. Amino acid sequence: CASSRGLAGGSTDTQYF.

V is TRBV7-2 and J is TRBJ1-2, with 7 bases fitting TRBD1. This CDR3 contains 14 residues. Trimming took 5 bases from V and 4 from J; bases not matched to a gene: 7. CDR1 and CDR2 (germline): SGHTA, FQGNSA. The CDR3 DNA is TGTGCCAGCAGCCCCCAACGGGACAGCTATGGCTACACCTTC. Translated: CASSPQRDSYGYTF.

This chain uses TRBV3-1 (or the pseudogene TRBV3-2) with TRBJ2-3; the match to TRBD2 covers 15 bases. V dropped 4 bases and J dropped 5; count of bases not matched to a gene: 4. CDR1 is LGHDT and CDR2 is YNNKEL in the germline V gene (reference sequence). The length of the CDR3 is 16 residues. CDR3 nucleotides: TGTGCCAGCAGCCGGACTAGCGGGAGGGCCCAAGATACGCAGTATTTT. Translating gives CASSRTSGRAQDTQYF.

The genes are TRBV18 and TRBJ2-5, with D maybe TRBD2 (6 bases). The V gene lost 5 bases and the J gene lost 5 bases, with 12 bases spanning the gap. Germline CDR1 and CDR2: KGHSH and LQKENI. The CDR3 is 13 amino acids. In nucleotides, the CDR3 is TGTGCCAGCTCATGGGGGGACGGCGAGACCCAGTACTTC. It translates to CASSWGDGETQYF.

This rearrangement joins TRBV6-5 to TRBJ2-2; tentative D call: TRBD2 (5 bases). V was pared by 6 bases and J by 2 bases, with 10 bases between. Germline V gene lookup returns CDR1 MNHEY and CDR2 SVGAGI. The length of the CDR3 is 14 residues. CDR3: CASSSGFNTGELFF. CDR3 DNA sequence: TGTGCCAGCAGCTCGGGGTTCAACACCGGGGAGCTGTTTTTT.

The chain couples TRBV5-1 to TRBJ2-4; the D gene is possibly TRBD1 (6 bases). The CDR3 covers 16 residues. V lost 4 bases and J 0 bases, leaving 14 bases between the germline ends. Germline CDR1 reads SGHRS; CDR2 reads YFSETQ. The CDR3 spells CASSPTGEVAKNIQYF. In nucleotides, the CDR3 is TGCGCCAGCAGCCCGACAGGAGAAGTAGCCAAAAACATTCAGTACTTC.

The V and J genes are TRBV24-1 and TRBJ2-1; 10 nucleotides line up with TRBD1. Germline CDR1 KGHDR, CDR2 SFDVKD. This CDR3 contains 16 residues. With 2 bases clipped from V and 2 bases from J, the junction kept 2 bases outside the gene matches. The CDR3 spells CATSDSGTGAYNEQFF. CDR3 DNA sequence: TGTGCCACCAGTGATTCGGGGACAGGGGCCTACAATGAGCAGTTCTTC.

This clone was detected a few times. The V and J genes are TRBV2 and TRBJ1-4; a possible D gene is TRBD1 (6 bases). CDR1 and CDR2 from the germline V gene are SNHLY and FYNNEI. Trimming stripped 7 bases from V and 8 bases from J, with 26 bases between. The CDR3 has 17 residues. CDR3 residues: CASKYQRPGQTREKLFF. CDR3 coding DNA: TGTGCCAGCAAGTACCAGAGACCGGGACAAACGAGAGAAAAACTGTTTTTT.

There are a few counts of this clone. The CDR3 nucleotides are TGTGCCAGCAGCGGACGCGGGGGCACAGATACGCAGTATTTT. Protein: CASSGRGGTDTQYF. The V gene is TRBV7-2, the J gene TRBJ2-3; tentative D call: TRBD2 (6 bases). The CDR3 is made up of 14 amino acids. V was pared by 5 bases and J by 1 base, with 10 bases between. The germline CDR1 and CDR2 sequences are SGHTA and FQGNSA.

The gene calls are TRBV9 and TRBJ1-4; a possible D gene is TRBD1 (6 bases). Germline lookup yields CDR1 SGDLS and CDR2 YYNGEE. With 0 bases removed from V and 3 bases from J, the gap between germline ends came to 9 bases. The CDR3 consists of 15 residues. The CDR3 DNA reads TGTGCCAGCAGCGTAGTGGGGGCCTCTAATGAAAAACTGTTTTTT. Protein product: CASSVVGASNEKLFF.

This clone was found once. The rearrangement uses TRBV5-1 and TRBJ2-5; maybe TRBD2 (6 bases). Trimming stripped 4 bases from V and 5 bases from J, with 18 bases between. The CDR3 loop spans 15 amino acids. The germline V gene encodes CDR1 SGHRS and CDR2 YFSETQ. CDR3 in DNA: TGCGCCAGCAGCCCCGGGACTCTCCGGTTGGAGACCCAGTACTTC. It specifies CASSPGTLRLETQYF.

V gene TRBV12-2 combines with J gene TRBJ2-2; the listed D gene, TRBD2, was not tested against the DNA. TRBV12-2 is a documented pseudogene. The CDR3 is 14 amino acids. CDR3: CASRGTRNTGELFF. CDR3 coding DNA: TGTGCAAGTCGCGGGACTCGTAACACCGGGGAGCTGTTTTTT.

The gene calls are TRBV7-9 and TRBJ1-6, with 11 nucleotides matching TRBD1. Germline lookup yields CDR1 SEHNR and CDR2 FQNEAQ (reference sequence). The junction had 4 bases not matched to a gene; V was cut back by 5 bases and J by 7 bases. The CDR3 is 15 amino acids. CDR3 region: CASSPGQGANSPLHF. In nucleotides, the CDR3 is TGTGCCAGCAGCCCCGGACAGGGGGCCAATTCACCCCTCCACTTT.

Judged by abundance, this clone is medium-sized. The genes are TRBV4-2 and TRBJ2-1, with TRBD2 identical over 11 bases. Germline values: CDR1 LGHNA, CDR2 YNFKEQ. This CDR3 is 16 amino acids long. Germline trimming cut 3 bases from V and 7 bases from J; bases unmatched to any gene: 8. CDR3 DNA: TGTGCCAGCAGCCACTCACTAGCGGGAGAGGGGAATGAGCAGTTCTTC. Translating it yields CASSHSLAGEGNEQFF.

This chain connects TRBV5-4 to TRBJ1-2; D call uncertain. CDR1 and CDR2 (germline): SGHNT, YYREEE (reference sequence). CDR3 length: 13 amino acids. Trimming stripped 0 bases from V and 4 bases from J, with 7 bases between. The CDR3: CASSLGATYGYTF. The CDR3 DNA reads as TGTGCCAGCAGCTTGGGGGCCACCTATGGCTACACCTTC.

CDR3 loop: CSASSLAASYNEQFF. The CDR3 coding sequence is TGCAGTGCTAGTTCCCTAGCGGCCTCCTACAATGAGCAGTTCTTC. The chain employs TRBV20-1 and TRBJ2-1; 7 bases fit TRBD2. In germline, CDR1 is DFQATT, CDR2 SNEGSKA (reference sequence). The CDR3 is 15 amino acids. Germline trimming cut 3 bases from V and 0 bases from J; bases unmatched to any gene: 5.

The rearrangement uses TRBV19 and TRBJ1-5; 10 nucleotides line up with TRBD1. The germline V gene encodes CDR1 LNHDA and CDR2 SQIVND (reference sequence). The CDR3 has 16 amino acids. The V segment lost 4 bases and the J segment 5 bases; nucleotides outside the gene matches: 8. DNA for the CDR3: TGTGCCAGTAGTACCCGGCCCGGGACAGGGGATCAGCCCCAGCATTTT. The encoded protein is CASSTRPGTGDQPQHF.

CDR3 residues: CASSSGGSSGNTIYF. CDR3 nucleotide sequence: TGTGCCAGCAGCTCAGGGGGAAGCTCTGGAAACACCATATATTTT. The rearrangement uses TRBV5-4 and TRBJ1-3; 7 bases agree with TRBD1. CDR1 and CDR2 from the germline V gene are SGHNT and YYREEE (reference sequence). V dropped 3 bases and J dropped 0; count of bases not matched to a gene: 3. This CDR3 region has 15 residues.

The chain uses TRBV30 and TRBJ1-5; 8 bases match TRBD1. Germline V gene data show CDR1 as GTSNPN and CDR2 as SVGIG (reference sequence). The CDR3 is 15 amino acids. The V segment lost 5 bases and the J segment 0 bases; nucleotides outside the gene matches: 6. CDR3 region: CAWGQGAGSNQPQHF. The CDR3 DNA reads as TGTGCCTGGGGGCAGGGGGCCGGTAGCAATCAGCCCCAGCATTTT.

This clone has ten or more counts. The chain carries TRBV7-8 and TRBJ2-3; 8 nucleotides line up with TRBD1. With V trimmed by 2 bases and J by 7 bases, 14 bases remained unmatched. CDR3 length equals 17 residues. Germline CDR1 and CDR2: SGHVS and FQNEAQ. CDR3 nucleotides: TGTGCCAGCAGCTTATCTACCGCCGGGACAGGCGATTATACGCAGTATTTT. Its protein product is CASSLSTAGTGDYTQYF.

This clone was counted once. The CDR3 loop reads CASSLNGRGADTQYF. Here the CDR3 DNA reads TGTGCCAGCAGCTTAAACGGGAGGGGTGCAGATACGCAGTATTTT. J is TRBJ2-3 and V is TRBV11-3, with 8 positions matching TRBD2. There are 15 residues in the CDR3. Trimming removed 2 bases from V and 4 bases from J; junction bases left unmatched: 5. Germline CDR1 and CDR2: SGHNT and YENEEA.

This rearrangement joins TRBV2 to TRBJ1-1; D call uncertain. The CDR3 totals 13 residues. V was cut by 7 bases and J by 0 bases, with 9 bases left in between. Germline lookup yields CDR1 SNHLY and CDR2 FYNNEI. The CDR3 DNA is TGTGCCAGCATGGAGCTGATGAACACTGAAGCTTTCTTT. It yields the protein CASMELMNTEAFF. The variable domain in full, with the rest retrieved from reference TRBV2 and TRBJ1-1, is EPEVTQTPSHQVTQMGQEVILRCVPISNHLYFYWYRQILGQKVEFLVSFYNNEISEKSEIFDDQFSVERPDGSNFTLKIRSTKLEDSAMYFCASMELMNTEAFFGQGTRLTVV.